The 25 T cell receptor beta chains given below trace back to one sample, sequenced in a study of cytomegalovirus exposure and HLA in healthy donors. The PCR made use of 60 Vbeta and 13 Jbeta primers. This table comes from immunoSEQ multiplex PCR, and its TCRdb copy is limited to in-frame clones, with some not included. The repertoire holds about 83,000 clones, with roughly 79% as singletons. Sequences were obtained from PBMCs. Receptors originate from a woman aged 25 to 39 in good health and CMV-seronegative.

The chain couples TRBV27 to TRBJ2-7, with 7 bases aligning to TRBD1. V gave up 5 bases and J gave up 2 bases; unmatched junction bases: 9. Germline V gene data show CDR1 as MNHEY and CDR2 as SMNVEV (reference sequence). The CDR3 contains 15 residues. The CDR3 loop is CASSTELTGTYEQYF. The CDR3 DNA sequence: TGTGCCAGCAGTACCGAATTGACAGGGACCTACGAGCAGTACTTC.

The chain recombines TRBV30 with TRBJ2-5, with 7 bases identical to TRBD2. The trim removed 5 bases at V and 9 bases at J, leaving 9 bases unmatched. The CDR3 runs to 12 residues. Germline CDR1 is GTSNPN and CDR2 is SVGIG (reference sequence). The CDR3 sequence is CAWCGRAEAQYF. CDR3 coding DNA: TGTGCCTGGTGTGGGAGGGCCGAGGCCCAGTACTTC.

V is TRBV5-1 and J is TRBJ1-1; the D gene is possibly TRBD1 (5 bases). CDR3 length: 16 residues. The germline V gene encodes CDR1 SGHRS and CDR2 YFSETQ. The V end lost 0 bases, the J end lost 4 bases, and 16 bases lay between the germline ends. The chain's CDR3 is CASSLGGVGGLTEAFF. DNA of the CDR3: TGCGCCAGCAGCTTGGGAGGGGTGGGGGGACTCACTGAAGCTTTCTTT.

This clone was found once. V usage is TRBV11-1 and J usage is TRBJ2-1; 10 bases agree with TRBD1. The CDR3 extends over 17 amino acids. J gave up 0 bases and V 5 bases, and 7 bases lay outside the gene matches. Looked up from germline, CDR1 is SGHAT and CDR2 is FQDESV (reference sequence). For the CDR3, the DNA is TGTGCCAGCAGCCTCGACAGGGGGCGGCTCTCCTACAATGAGCAGTTCTTC. Translating gives CASSLDRGRLSYNEQFF.

This clone was observed once. A junction end diverges from the germline sequence, so it may reflect a read error. J is TRBJ2-7 and V is TRBV7-9, with 11 bases that match TRBD2. The CDR3 sequence is 17 residues long. In germline, CDR1 is SEHNR, CDR2 FQNEAQ (reference sequence). The CDR3, as DNA: TGTTCCAGCAGCTCCTCCTCTTATAGCGGGAGGGCCTACGAGCAGTACTTC. This sequence encodes CSSSSSSYSGRAYEQYF.

This clone was detected only a few times. This chain joins TRBV5-1 and TRBJ1-1; D may be TRBD1 (6 bases). CDR3 size: 16 residues. The V gene lost 0 bases and the J gene lost 2 bases, with 14 bases spanning the gap. The V gene's germline CDR1 is SGHRS and CDR2 YFSETQ. CDR3 sequence reads: CASSLDTGMGNTEAFF. In nucleotides, the CDR3 is TGCGCCAGCAGCTTGGATACAGGGATGGGAAACACTGAAGCTTTCTTT.

V and J are TRBV2 and TRBJ2-7; 7 positions match TRBD1. The CDR3 spans 13 residues. Germline V CDR1 and CDR2: SNHLY, FYNNEI. J was trimmed by 2 bases and V by 6 bases; bases with no gene match: 4. CDR3 nucleotides: TGTGCCAGCAGGCAAGGACAGGCCTACGAGCAGTACTTC. It is translated as CASRQGQAYEQYF.

This sequence joins TRBV7-2 and TRBJ2-2; D uncertain. CDR1 and CDR2 (germline): SGHTA, FQGNSA. This CDR3 has 16 amino acids. The V gene lost 1 base and the J gene lost 0 bases, with 9 bases spanning the gap. The CDR3 reads CASSLVLRSNTGELFF. The CDR3 DNA reads as TGTGCCAGCAGCTTAGTGTTGCGGTCGAACACCGGGGAGCTGTTTTTT. Full variable domain (outside the CDR3, taken from reference TRBV7-2 and TRBJ2-2): GAGVSQSPSNKVTEKGKDVELRCDPISGHTALYWYRQSLGQGLEFLIYFQGNSAPDKSGLPSDRFSAERTGGSVSTLTIQRTQQEDSAVYLCASSLVLRSNTGELFFGEGSRLTVL.

The chain joins TRBV5-1 to TRBJ1-4, with D tentatively TRBD1 (5 bases). Trimming shortened V by 8 bases and J by 0 bases, and 11 bases separated the two germline ends. Germline V gene lookup returns CDR1 SGHRS and CDR2 YFSETQ. This CDR3 is built from 14 residues. CDR3 loop: CARRDGSTNEKLFF. The CDR3 DNA follows: TGCGCCAGGCGGGACGGATCAACTAATGAAAAACTGTTTTTT.

A few counts support this clone. This chain joins TRBV7-2 and TRBJ2-1; 8 nucleotides match TRBD2. Unmatched junction bases numbered 11, after V lost 6 bases and J lost 4 bases. The CDR3 is made up of 16 amino acids. CDR1 SGHTA and CDR2 FQGNSA come from the germline V gene. CDR3: CASRPDSGLGYNEQFF. In DNA, the CDR3 is TGTGCCAGCAGACCTGACTCGGGACTAGGGTACAATGAGCAGTTCTTC.

The chain links TRBV16 to TRBJ1-1; possibly TRBD1 for D (5 bases). Trimming pared 3 bases from V and 5 bases from J, leaving 16 bases between. CDR1 KGHSY and CDR2 FQNENV come from the germline V gene. There are 15 residues in the CDR3. CDR3 sequence (DNA): TGTGCCAGCAGCCAGGGCGGGGGGAGTGTGACTGAAGCTTTCTTT. It encodes CASSQGGGSVTEAFF.

CDR3 bases: TGCGCCAGCAGCCAAAACAGGGGTCCGGACGAGCAGTACTTC. This translates into CASSQNRGPDEQYF. The V gene is TRBV4-1, the J gene TRBJ2-7; 7 positions match TRBD1. Germline V gene sequence: CDR1 MGHRA, CDR2 YSYEKL. The CDR3 sequence is 14 residues long. After removal of 2 bases from V and 5 bases from J, the junction contained 6 bases not matched to a gene.

This sequence joins TRBV6-1 and TRBJ1-5; TRBD1 matches at 7 bases. The CDR3 runs 14 residues. V shed 7 bases and J 2 bases; nucleotides not matched to a gene: 5. Germline CDR1 is MNHNS and CDR2 is SASEGT. The CDR3 DNA reads TGTGCCAGCACGGCTGGACAGGGCAATCAGCCCCAGCATTTT. Its protein is CASTAGQGNQPQHF.

The chain links TRBV5-1 to TRBJ2-1; 9 nucleotides line up with TRBD1. The CDR3 has 16 residues. CDR1 and CDR2 (germline): SGHRS, YFSETQ. Germline trimming cut 2 bases from V and 2 bases from J; bases unmatched to any gene: 5. DNA for the CDR3: TGCGCCAGCAGCTTTGGACAGGGGACAACCTACAATGAGCAGTTCTTC. Encoded protein: CASSFGQGTTYNEQFF.

J is TRBJ2-3 and V is TRBV27; 9 nucleotides line up with TRBD2. This CDR3 spans 17 amino acids. The trim removed 1 base at V and 2 bases at J, leaving 7 bases unmatched. Per germline, CDR1 MNHEY and CDR2 SMNVEV (reference sequence). CDR3 amino acids: CASSLYLGLALTDTQYF. In nucleotides, the CDR3 is TGTGCCAGCAGTTTATACTTGGGACTAGCCCTCACAGATACGCAGTATTTT.

This chain links TRBV11-2 with TRBJ2-7; possibly TRBD2 for D (5 bases). The length of the CDR3 is 13 residues. Germline lookup yields CDR1 SGHAT and CDR2 FQNNGV. Trimming took off 3 bases at V and 6 bases at J, with 12 bases between the two ends. CDR3: CASSFSGVPEQYF. CDR3 DNA: TGTGCCAGCAGCTTCTCCGGGGTTCCCGAGCAGTACTTC. Looking up the rest from reference TRBV11-2 and TRBJ2-7 gives the full variable domain: EAGVAQSPRYKIIEKRQSVAFWCNPISGHATLYWYQQILGQGPKLLIQFQNNGVVDDSQLPKDRFSAERLKGVDSTLKIQPAKLEDSAVYLCASSFSGVPEQYFGPGTRLTVT.

This rearrangement joins TRBV5-1 to TRBJ2-5, with D maybe TRBD1 (5 bases). This CDR3 region has 14 residues. The V gene's germline CDR1 is SGHRS and CDR2 YFSETQ. V was shortened by 4 bases and J by 2 bases, with 12 bases between the two germline ends. The CDR3 spells CASSPWAGQETQYF. The CDR3 nucleotides are TGCGCCAGCAGCCCTTGGGCAGGGCAAGAGACCCAGTACTTC.

The chain uses TRBV7-9 and TRBJ2-3; TRBD2 matches at 10 bases. With V trimmed by 5 bases and J by 1 base, 12 bases remained unmatched. The CDR3 totals 18 residues. Germline V gene lookup returns CDR1 SEHNR and CDR2 FQNEAQ (reference sequence). CDR3 bases: TGTGCCAGCAGCCCCAGGGCTAGCGGGAGAATCGGCACAGATACGCAGTATTTT. It is translated as CASSPRASGRIGTDTQYF.

The chain recombines TRBV27 with TRBJ2-3, with TRBD2 matching over 8 bases. The CDR3 length is 15 residues. The germline V gene has CDR1 MNHEY and CDR2 SMNVEV (reference sequence). The ends lost 6 bases at V and 4 bases at J; junction bases unmatched: 9. CDR3 amino acids: CASRPLRRGADTQYF. CDR3 nucleotides: TGTGCCAGCAGGCCTTTGAGGCGGGGGGCAGATACGCAGTATTTT.

This clone has only one observation. This chain connects TRBV9 to TRBJ2-7; the D gene is possibly TRBD1 (5 bases). V was clipped by 4 bases and J by 4 bases, with 21 bases between them. Germline loops: CDR1 SGDLS, CDR2 YYNGEE. The CDR3 runs 16 residues. The DNA for the CDR3 is TGTGCCAGCAGCTCCCCCCTGACAGAAGCCAGATACGAGCAGTACTTC. Its translation: CASSSPLTEARYEQYF.

V gene TRBV5-1 combines with J gene TRBJ2-7; 9 nucleotides agree with TRBD1. Germline V gene sequence: CDR1 SGHRS, CDR2 YFSETQ. Trimming took 3 bases from V and 5 from J; bases not matched to a gene: 6. The CDR3 has 14 amino acids. CDR3: CASSYSGTGNEQYF. DNA for the CDR3: TGCGCCAGCAGCTATTCCGGGACAGGGAACGAGCAGTACTTC.

This chain uses TRBV2 with TRBJ1-1; the match to TRBD1 covers 8 bases. J was trimmed by 12 bases and V by 4 bases; bases with no gene match: 7. CDR1 is SNHLY, CDR2 FYNNEI, per germline. CDR3 length: 12 residues. The CDR3 sequence is CASSGAGQGTFF. The CDR3 DNA reads as TGTGCCAGCAGTGGGGCCGGACAGGGAACTTTCTTT.

J is TRBJ2-5 and V is TRBV27, with TRBD2 identical over 11 bases. The J call may be faulty, since TRBJ2-7 better matches the DNA end. The CDR3 runs 14 residues. Germline V gene lookup returns CDR1 MNHEY and CDR2 SMNVEV (reference sequence). For the CDR3, the DNA is TGTGCCAGCAGCCTAGCGGGAGGTCCCCACGAGCAGTACTTC. As protein: CASSLAGGPHEQYF.

This clone occurred a few times. Written as DNA, the CDR3 is TGTGCCAGCAGCTTAGGCCGGTCCTCTGCGCAGCCCCAGCATTTT. Its translation: CASSLGRSSAQPQHF. The chain links TRBV13 to TRBJ1-5; no firm D call. Per germline, CDR1 PRHDT and CDR2 FYEKMQ (reference sequence). V was trimmed by 0 bases and J by 7 bases, leaving 13 bases between them. This CDR3 is built from 15 residues.

This clone was detected once. V is TRBV7-8 and J is TRBJ2-7, with a tentative D call TRBD2 (6 bases). CDR3 size: 14 residues. Germline V lookup: CDR1 SGHVS, CDR2 FQNEAQ. The V and J ends lost 5 bases and 2 bases respectively, with 13 bases between them. This CDR3 reads CASSLGLQTYEQYF. CDR3 nucleotide sequence: TGTGCCAGCAGCCTGGGACTCCAAACCTACGAGCAGTACTTC. The entire variable domain, with the rest obtained from reference TRBV7-8 and TRBJ2-7, is as follows: GAGVSQSPRYKVAKRGQDVALRCDPISGHVSLFWYQQALGQGPEFLTYFQNEAQLDKSGLPSDRFFAERPEGSVSTLKIQRTQQEDSAVYLCASSLGLQTYEQYFGPGTRLTVT.